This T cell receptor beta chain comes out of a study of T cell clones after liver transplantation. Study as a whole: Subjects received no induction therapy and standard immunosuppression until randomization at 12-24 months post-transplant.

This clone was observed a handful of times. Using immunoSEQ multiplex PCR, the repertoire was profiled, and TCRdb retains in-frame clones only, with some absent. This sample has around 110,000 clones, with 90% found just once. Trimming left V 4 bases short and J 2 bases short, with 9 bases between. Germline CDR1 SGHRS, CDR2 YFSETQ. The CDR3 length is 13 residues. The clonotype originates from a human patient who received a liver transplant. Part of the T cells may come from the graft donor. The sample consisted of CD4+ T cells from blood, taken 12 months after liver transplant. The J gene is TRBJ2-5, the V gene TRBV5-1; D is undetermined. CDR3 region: CASSREVQETQYF. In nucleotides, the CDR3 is TGCGCCAGCAGCCGTGAGGTTCAAGAGACCCAGTACTTC.